The 25 T cell receptor beta chains below all came from one sample that was sequenced in a study of blood T cell repertoires in COVID-19. Only in-frame clones appear in the TCRdb table, and some are missing; sequencing was by immunoSEQ multiplex PCR. The sample has 200,000 to 250,000 clones; around four fifths are singletons. The sequenced material came from peripheral blood. The receptors here all came from a woman in her thirties or forties with active or convalescent COVID-19.

V and J are TRBV6-5 and TRBJ2-7, with 10 bases aligning to TRBD1. Trimming took 9 bases from V and 3 from J; bases not matched to a gene: 5. CDR1 and CDR2 (germline): MNHEY, SVGAGI. The CDR3 is 13 amino acids. As DNA, the CDR3 is TGTGCCAGGAACCGGGACAGGGGCTACGAGCAGTACGTC. Translating gives CARNRDRGYEQYV.

This clone has just a few counts. The V call is TRBV5-1, the J call TRBJ1-1; D gene unclear. The ends were cut back, 0 bases at V and 1 base at J, with 7 bases in the middle. The CDR3 length is 14 residues. The germline V gene encodes CDR1 SGHRS and CDR2 YFSETQ. Here the CDR3 reads CASSLGAGNTEAFF. CDR3 bases: TGCGCCAGCAGCTTGGGGGCTGGGAACACTGAAGCTTTCTTT.

V is TRBV28 and J is TRBJ1-5; the D gene is possibly TRBD1 (6 bases). CDR1 is MDHEN, CDR2 SYDVKM, per germline. CDR3 size: 15 residues. With 7 bases removed from V and 4 bases from J, the gap between germline ends came to 17 bases. CDR3 protein: CASNGLTGSNQPQHF. DNA for the CDR3: TGTGCCAGCAACGGGCTAACAGGGTCTAATCAGCCCCAGCATTTT.

The chain joins TRBV6-5 to TRBJ2-7; 7 bases are shared with TRBD2. Germline CDR1 and CDR2: MNHEY and SVGAGI. The CDR3 spans 15 residues. Trimming removed 6 bases from V and 0 bases from J; junction bases left unmatched: 8. The CDR3, as DNA: TGTGCCAGCAGCCCCGGACTAGGCGACTCCTACGAGCAGTACGTC. This encodes CASSPGLGDSYEQYV.

The chain uses TRBV3-1 (or the pseudogene TRBV3-2) and TRBJ1-3, with TRBD1 identical over 7 bases. The germline gives CDR1 LGHDT, CDR2 YNNKEL (reference sequence). The CDR3 totals 16 residues. V trimming: 4 bases; J trimming: 0 bases; junction bases outside the gene matches: 6. This chain's CDR3 is CASSRYGTDSGNTIYF. Written as DNA, the CDR3 is TGTGCCAGCAGCCGCTATGGGACAGACTCTGGAAACACCATATATTTT.

V usage is TRBV21-1 and J usage is TRBJ1-6. TRBV21-1 is an annotated pseudogene. This CDR3 contains 13 residues. CDR3 coding DNA: TGTGCCAGCAGAAGTGAGGGTAATTCACCCCTCCACTTT. This translates into CASRSEGNSPLHF.

The rearrangement links TRBV28 to TRBJ1-2; D not resolved. The CDR3 totals 14 residues. V dropped 2 bases and J dropped 0 bases, with 7 bases sitting between them. Germline V gene sequence: CDR1 MDHEN, CDR2 SYDVKM. This CDR3 reads CASSLVQTNYGYTF. CDR3 DNA sequence: TGTGCCAGCAGTTTAGTACAGACTAACTATGGCTACACCTTC.

DNA of the CDR3: TGTGCCAGCTCACCAAACGGGGGGCTTAGCACTGAAGCTTTCTTT. As protein: CASSPNGGLSTEAFF. This chain connects TRBV18 to TRBJ1-1, with D maybe TRBD1 (6 bases). V shed 2 bases and J shed 4 bases, with 14 bases lying between them. Per germline, CDR1 KGHSH and CDR2 LQKENI. This CDR3 is built from 15 residues.

The chain recombines TRBV5-1 with TRBJ1-1, with D perhaps matching TRBD1 (5 bases). Trimming removed 1 base at V and 1 base at J, with 8 bases between. The germline V gene encodes CDR1 SGHRS and CDR2 YFSETQ. The CDR3 length is 14 residues. The CDR3 spells CASSLRRGNTEAFF. In DNA, the CDR3 is TGCGCCAGCAGCTTGCGGAGGGGGAACACTGAAGCTTTCTTT.

The CDR3 region is CASSSGQATGELFF. The CDR3 DNA sequence: TGTGCCAGCAGTTCGGGACAAGCCACCGGGGAGCTGTTTTTT. The genes are TRBV2 and TRBJ2-2; D is possibly TRBD1 (6 bases). Trimming shortened V by 5 bases and J by 4 bases, and 11 bases separated the two germline ends. The CDR3 contains 14 residues. CDR1 is SNHLY, CDR2 FYNNEI, per germline.

The chain joins TRBV28 to TRBJ1-2; D is ambiguous. Trimming removed 7 bases at V and 7 bases at J, with 16 bases between. The CDR3 runs to 13 residues. Germline V CDR1 and CDR2: MDHEN, SYDVKM. This chain's CDR3 is CASTPAGLGGYTF. For the CDR3, the DNA is TGTGCCAGCACCCCGGCGGGGTTAGGTGGCTACACCTTC.

This clone was recorded once. This sequence joins TRBV27 and TRBJ2-3; 9 bases align to TRBD2. Germline trimming cut 7 bases from V and 11 bases from J; bases unmatched to any gene: 4. Per germline, CDR1 MNHEY and CDR2 SMNVEV (reference sequence). CDR3 length: 11 residues. In DNA form, the CDR3 reads TGTGCCAGCATAGCGGGGGTGGAGCAGTATTTT. It translates to CASIAGVEQYF.

V usage is TRBV3-1 (or the pseudogene TRBV3-2) and J usage is TRBJ2-7; D might be TRBD2 (5 bases). Trimming took 6 bases from V and 1 from J, leaving 13 bases between them. The CDR3 length is 14 residues. Germline loops: CDR1 LGHDT, CDR2 YNNKEL (reference sequence). The CDR3 protein is CASSPRSGSYEQYF. CDR3 bases: TGTGCCAGCAGTCCCCGCAGCGGATCCTACGAGCAGTACTTC.

The gene calls are TRBV6-5 and TRBJ1-1, with D possibly TRBD1 on 6 matching bases. The CDR3 length is 12 residues. V lost 4 bases to trimming and J lost 5 bases, with 8 bases between them. The germline V gene has CDR1 MNHEY and CDR2 SVGAGI. The CDR3 loop reads CASSFQGTEAFF. CDR3 sequence (DNA): TGTGCCAGCAGTTTCCAGGGGACTGAAGCTTTCTTT.

The chain links TRBV10-2 to TRBJ1-2; D is ambiguous. The CDR3 runs to 14 residues. Germline V gene sequence: CDR1 WSHSY, CDR2 SAAADI. Trimming cost V 3 bases and J 0 bases, with 8 bases left between them. The CDR3 DNA follows: TGCGCCAGCAGTGACTGGCGGGCTAACTATGGCTACACCTTC. Amino acids: CASSDWRANYGYTF.

V usage is TRBV11-3 and J usage is TRBJ2-7, with 9 bases that match TRBD1. The ends lost 0 bases at V and 0 bases at J; junction bases unmatched: 6. The CDR3 sequence is 17 residues long. The germline V gene has CDR1 SGHNT and CDR2 YENEEA. The CDR3 DNA reads TGTGCCAGCAGCTTAGATCGAAGGGACAGGGTCTCCTACGAGCAGTACGTC. Translating it yields CASSLDRRDRVSYEQYV.

V gene TRBV5-1 combines with J gene TRBJ1-6, with 7 bases matching TRBD1. Germline V CDR1 and CDR2: SGHRS, YFSETQ. J was trimmed by 7 bases and V by 0 bases; bases with no gene match: 4. The CDR3 is 15 amino acids. CDR3 loop: CASSLAGTVNSPLHF. DNA for the CDR3: TGCGCCAGCAGCTTGGCCGGGACAGTCAATTCACCCCTCCACTTT.

V gene TRBV4-1 combines with J gene TRBJ2-3; the match to TRBD2 covers 9 bases. The germline V gene encodes CDR1 MGHRA and CDR2 YSYEKL. V shed 4 bases and J 2 bases; nucleotides not matched to a gene: 10. The CDR3 length is 17 residues. CDR3 DNA sequence: TGCGCCAGCAGCCCCGGGGTAGCGGGGGCCAACACAGATACGCAGTATTTT. Translated, it gives CASSPGVAGANTDTQYF.

This clone is a singleton in its sample. The chain combines TRBV6-5 with TRBJ1-4, with TRBD1 matching over 7 bases. This CDR3 spans 14 amino acids. From germline, CDR1 is MNHEY and CDR2 SVGAGI. Trimming removed 6 bases from V and 3 bases from J; junction bases left unmatched: 4. CDR3 sequence (DNA): TGTGCCAGCAGCCAGGGGGGTGCTAATGAAAAACTGTTTTTT. Translating it yields CASSQGGANEKLFF.

CDR3 sequence reads: CASSIAGTEPVAAFF. CDR3 DNA: TGTGCCAGCAGCATCGCCGGGACAGAGCCGGTTGCAGCTTTCTTT. The V gene is TRBV7-3, the J gene TRBJ1-1; TRBD1 aligns across 7 bases. CDR3 size: 15 residues. The germline V gene has CDR1 SGHTA and CDR2 FQGTGA. The J segment lost 10 bases and the V segment lost 5 bases, leaving 16 bases of the junction unmatched.

The chain links TRBV9 to TRBJ2-3, with D perhaps matching TRBD1 (6 bases). This CDR3 is built from 15 residues. V was shortened by 3 bases and J by 0 bases, with 11 bases between the two germline ends. Germline CDR1 reads SGDLS; CDR2 reads YYNGEE. In DNA, the CDR3 is TGTGCCAGCAGCGCACAAGGGGGTAGCACAGATACGCAGTATTTT. This encodes CASSAQGGSTDTQYF.

The gene calls are TRBV5-4 and TRBJ1-2; the D gene is possibly TRBD1 (5 bases). V dropped 6 bases and J dropped 4 bases, with 16 bases sitting between them. From germline, CDR1 is SGHNT and CDR2 YYREEE (reference sequence). This CDR3 has 14 residues. The CDR3 protein is CASTLDSPSYGYTF. For the CDR3, the DNA is TGTGCCAGCACCTTAGACAGCCCTTCCTATGGCTACACCTTC.

This rearrangement joins TRBV5-4 to TRBJ1-1, with unresolved D. CDR1 SGHNT and CDR2 YYREEE come from the germline V gene (reference sequence). V shed 4 bases and J shed 3 bases, with 10 bases lying between them. This CDR3 comprises 13 residues. CDR3 bases: TGTGCCAGCAGCGGAGGACGGTACACTGAAGCTTTCTTT. Translated: CASSGGRYTEAFF.

The chain joins TRBV5-4 to TRBJ2-5; TRBD2 matches 11 bases. Germline V gives CDR1 SGHNT, CDR2 YYREEE (reference sequence). CDR3 length: 16 amino acids. V gave up 4 bases and J gave up 0 bases; unmatched junction bases: 5. The CDR3 DNA reads TGTGCCAGCAGCCCCGCTAGCGGGGGGTACCAAGAGACCCAGTACTTC. It is translated as CASSPASGGYQETQYF.

This chain joins TRBV7-9 and TRBJ1-5; D may be TRBD1 (5 bases). V lost 6 bases and J 3 bases, leaving 9 bases between the germline ends. This CDR3 is built from 13 residues. Per germline, CDR1 SEHNR and CDR2 FQNEAQ (reference sequence). CDR3: CASSGGYNQPQHF. The CDR3 DNA follows: TGTGCCAGCAGTGGGGGGTACAATCAGCCCCAGCATTTT.